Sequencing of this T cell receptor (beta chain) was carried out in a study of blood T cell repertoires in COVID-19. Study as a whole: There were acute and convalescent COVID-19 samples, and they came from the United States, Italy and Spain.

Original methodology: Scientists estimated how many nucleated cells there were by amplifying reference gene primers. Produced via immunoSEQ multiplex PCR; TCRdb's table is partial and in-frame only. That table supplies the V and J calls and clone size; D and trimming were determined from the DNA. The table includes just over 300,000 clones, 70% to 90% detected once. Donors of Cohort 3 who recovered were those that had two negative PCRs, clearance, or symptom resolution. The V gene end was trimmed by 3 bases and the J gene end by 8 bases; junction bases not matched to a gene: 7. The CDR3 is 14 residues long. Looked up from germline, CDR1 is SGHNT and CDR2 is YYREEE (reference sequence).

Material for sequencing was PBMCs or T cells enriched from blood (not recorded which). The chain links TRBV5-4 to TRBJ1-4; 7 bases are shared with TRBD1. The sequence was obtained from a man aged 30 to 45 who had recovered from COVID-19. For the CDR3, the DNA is TGTGCCAGCAGCTCAACAGGGGAGGACGAAAAACTGTTTTTT. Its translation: CASSSTGEDEKLFF.